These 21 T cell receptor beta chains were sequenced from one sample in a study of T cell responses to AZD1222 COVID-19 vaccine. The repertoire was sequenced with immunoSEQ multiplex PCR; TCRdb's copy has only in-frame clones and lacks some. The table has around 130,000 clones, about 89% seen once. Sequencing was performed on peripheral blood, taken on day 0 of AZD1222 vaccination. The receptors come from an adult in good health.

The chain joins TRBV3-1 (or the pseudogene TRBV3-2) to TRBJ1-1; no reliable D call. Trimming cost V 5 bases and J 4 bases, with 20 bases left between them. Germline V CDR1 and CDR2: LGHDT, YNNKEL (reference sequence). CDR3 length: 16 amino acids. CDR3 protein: CASSWLGIQGFTEAFF. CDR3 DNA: TGTGCCAGCAGCTGGCTAGGAATTCAAGGGTTCACTGAAGCTTTCTTT.

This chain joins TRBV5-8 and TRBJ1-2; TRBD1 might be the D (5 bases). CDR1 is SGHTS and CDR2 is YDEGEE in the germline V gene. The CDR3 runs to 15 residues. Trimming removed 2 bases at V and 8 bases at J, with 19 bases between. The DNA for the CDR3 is TGTGCCAGCAGCTTCGGACAAGCCCCCCCCAAGGGCTACACCTTC. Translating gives CASSFGQAPPKGYTF.

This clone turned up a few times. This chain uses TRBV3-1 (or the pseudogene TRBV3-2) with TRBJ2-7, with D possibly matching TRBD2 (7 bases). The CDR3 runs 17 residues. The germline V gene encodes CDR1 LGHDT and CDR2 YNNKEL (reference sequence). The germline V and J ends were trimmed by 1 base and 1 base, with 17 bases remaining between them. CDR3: CASSQGYGGGSSYEQYF. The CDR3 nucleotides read TGTGCCAGCAGCCAAGGTTACGGGGGCGGGAGTTCCTACGAGCAGTACTTC.

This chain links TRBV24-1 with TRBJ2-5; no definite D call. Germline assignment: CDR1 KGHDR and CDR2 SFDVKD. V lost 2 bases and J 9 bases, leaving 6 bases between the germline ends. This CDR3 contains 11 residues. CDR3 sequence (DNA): TGTGCCACCAGTGATTCCCGGGCCCAGTACTTC. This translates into CATSDSRAQYF.

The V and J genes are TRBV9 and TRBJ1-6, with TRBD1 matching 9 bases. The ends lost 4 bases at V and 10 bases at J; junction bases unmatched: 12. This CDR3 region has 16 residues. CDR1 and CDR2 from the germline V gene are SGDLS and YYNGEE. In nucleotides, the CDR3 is TGTGCCAGCAGCACCCCCAAGGGACAGGGACACTCACCCCTCCACTTT. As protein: CASSTPKGQGHSPLHF.

CDR3 sequence reads: CASSFWGRRGNTIYF. CDR3 in DNA: TGTGCCAGCAGCTTCTGGGGCCGTCGTGGAAACACCATATATTTT. The chain couples TRBV13 to TRBJ1-3; weak D call: TRBD1 (5 bases). V was shortened by 3 bases and J by 3 bases, with 12 bases between the two germline ends. Germline-derived CDR1 and CDR2 are PRHDT and FYEKMQ (reference sequence). This CDR3 has 15 residues. Full variable domain (outside the CDR3, taken from reference TRBV13 and TRBJ1-3): AAGVIQSPRHLIKEKRETATLKCYPIPRHDTVYWYQQGPGQDPQFLISFYEKMQSDKGSIPDRFSAQQFSDYHSELNMSSLELGDSALYFCASSFWGRRGNTIYFGEGSWLTVV.

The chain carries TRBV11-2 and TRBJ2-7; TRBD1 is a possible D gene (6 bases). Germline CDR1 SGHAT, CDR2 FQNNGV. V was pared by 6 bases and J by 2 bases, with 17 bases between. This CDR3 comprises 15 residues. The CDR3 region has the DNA TGTGCCAGCAGATCCCGACAGGACCTTACCTACGAGCAGTACTTC. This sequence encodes CASRSRQDLTYEQYF.

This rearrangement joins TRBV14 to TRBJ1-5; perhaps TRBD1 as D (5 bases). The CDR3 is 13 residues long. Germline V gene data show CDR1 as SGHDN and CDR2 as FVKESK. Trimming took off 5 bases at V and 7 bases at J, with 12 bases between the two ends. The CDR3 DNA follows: TGTGCCAGCAGCAAGTATGGGGGGCAGCCCCAGCATTTT. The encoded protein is CASSKYGGQPQHF.

CDR3 loop: CASSIMASGSTYEQYF. The CDR3 bases are TGTGCCAGTAGTATTATGGCTAGCGGTTCGACCTACGAGCAGTACTTC. The chain links TRBV19 to TRBJ2-7; 7 bases align to TRBD2. After removal of 3 bases from V and 2 bases from J, the junction contained 10 bases not matched to a gene. In germline, CDR1 is LNHDA, CDR2 SQIVND (reference sequence). The CDR3 has 16 residues.

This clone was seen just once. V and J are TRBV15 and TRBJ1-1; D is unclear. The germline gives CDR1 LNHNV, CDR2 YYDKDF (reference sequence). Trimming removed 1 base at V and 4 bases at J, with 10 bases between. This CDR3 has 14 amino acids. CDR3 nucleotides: TGTGCCACCAGCAGAGGAGCCATGGGCACTGAAGCTTTCTTT. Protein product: CATSRGAMGTEAFF.

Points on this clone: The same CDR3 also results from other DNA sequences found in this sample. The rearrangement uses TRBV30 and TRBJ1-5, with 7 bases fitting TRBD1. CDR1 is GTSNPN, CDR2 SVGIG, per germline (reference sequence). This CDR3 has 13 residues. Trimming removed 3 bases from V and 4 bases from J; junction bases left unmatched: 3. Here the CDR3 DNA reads TGTGCCTGGAGCAGGGACAGTAATCAGCCCCAGCATTTT. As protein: CAWSRDSNQPQHF.

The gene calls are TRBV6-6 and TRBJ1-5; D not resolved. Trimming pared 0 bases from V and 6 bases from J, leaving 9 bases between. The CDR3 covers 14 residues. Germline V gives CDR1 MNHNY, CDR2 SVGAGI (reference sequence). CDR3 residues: CASSYSEGGQPQHF. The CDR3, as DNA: TGTGCCAGCAGTTACTCCGAAGGTGGTCAGCCCCAGCATTTT.

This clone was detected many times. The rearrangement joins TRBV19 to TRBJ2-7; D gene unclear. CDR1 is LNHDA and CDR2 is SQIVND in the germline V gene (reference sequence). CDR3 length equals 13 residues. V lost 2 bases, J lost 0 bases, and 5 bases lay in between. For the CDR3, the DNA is TGTGCCAGTAGTATAAGGCACTCCTACGAGCAGTACTTC. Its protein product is CASSIRHSYEQYF.

CDR3 coding DNA: TGTGCCAGCAGGACAGGGGGGCGTGAGCAGTACTTC. This translates into CASRTGGREQYF. The chain joins TRBV11-2 to TRBJ2-7, with 9 bases aligning to TRBD1. Germline V lookup: CDR1 SGHAT, CDR2 FQNNGV. The CDR3 covers 12 residues. V lost 6 bases to trimming and J lost 7 bases; unmatched junction nucleotides: 4.

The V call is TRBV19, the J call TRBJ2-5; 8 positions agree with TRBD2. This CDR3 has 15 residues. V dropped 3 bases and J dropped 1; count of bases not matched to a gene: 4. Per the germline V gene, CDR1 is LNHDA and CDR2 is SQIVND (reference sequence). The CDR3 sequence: CASSILAGSQETQYF. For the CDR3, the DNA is TGTGCCAGTAGTATTCTAGCGGGTTCCCAAGAGACCCAGTACTTC. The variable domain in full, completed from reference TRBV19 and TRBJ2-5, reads DGGITQSPKYLFRKEGQNVTLSCEQNLNHDAMYWYRQDPGQGLRLIYYSQIVNDFQKGDIAEGYSVSREKKESFPLTVTSAQKNPTAFYLCASSILAGSQETQYFGPGTRLLVL.

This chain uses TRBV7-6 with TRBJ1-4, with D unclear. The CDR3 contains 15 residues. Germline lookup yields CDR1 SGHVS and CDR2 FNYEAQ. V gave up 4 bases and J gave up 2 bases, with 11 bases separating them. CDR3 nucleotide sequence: TGTGCCAGCAGCTCAGCGGGCGTGACTAATGAAAAACTGTTTTTT. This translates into CASSSAGVTNEKLFF. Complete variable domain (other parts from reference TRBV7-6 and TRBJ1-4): GAGVSQSPRYKVTKRGQDVALRCDPISGHVSLYWYRQALGQGPEFLTYFNYEAQQDKSGLPNDRFSAERPEGSISTLTIQRTEQRDSAMYRCASSSAGVTNEKLFFGSGTQLSVL.

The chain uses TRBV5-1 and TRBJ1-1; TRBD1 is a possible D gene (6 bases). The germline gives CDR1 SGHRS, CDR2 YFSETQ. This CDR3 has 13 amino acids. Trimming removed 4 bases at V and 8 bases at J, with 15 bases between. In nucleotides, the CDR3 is TGCGCCAGCAGCATGACAGGTGCGGGGGAAGCTTTCTTT. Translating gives CASSMTGAGEAFF.

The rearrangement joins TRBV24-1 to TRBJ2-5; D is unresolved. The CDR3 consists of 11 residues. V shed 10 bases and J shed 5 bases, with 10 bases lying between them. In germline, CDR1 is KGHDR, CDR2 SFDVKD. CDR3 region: CATRNGETQYF. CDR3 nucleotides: TGTGCCACACGCAACGGGGAGACCCAGTACTTC.

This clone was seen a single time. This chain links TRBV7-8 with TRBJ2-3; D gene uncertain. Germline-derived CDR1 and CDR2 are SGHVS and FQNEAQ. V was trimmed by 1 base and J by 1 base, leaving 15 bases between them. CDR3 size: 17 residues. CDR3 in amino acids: CASSLEIRVSGTDTQYF. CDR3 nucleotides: TGTGCCAGCAGCTTAGAGATCCGGGTCTCTGGCACAGATACGCAGTATTTT.

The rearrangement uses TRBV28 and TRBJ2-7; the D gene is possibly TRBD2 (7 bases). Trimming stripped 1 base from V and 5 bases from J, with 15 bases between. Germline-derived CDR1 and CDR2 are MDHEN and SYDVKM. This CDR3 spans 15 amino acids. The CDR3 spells CASSLFRGDNHEQYF. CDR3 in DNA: TGTGCCAGCAGTTTATTCCGGGGGGACAATCACGAGCAGTACTTC. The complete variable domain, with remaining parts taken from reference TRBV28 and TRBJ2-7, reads DVKVTQSSRYLVKRTGEKVFLECVQDMDHENMFWYRQDPGLGLRLIYFSYDVKMKEKGDIPEGYSVSREKKERFSLILESASTNQTSMYLCASSLFRGDNHEQYFGPGTRLTVT.

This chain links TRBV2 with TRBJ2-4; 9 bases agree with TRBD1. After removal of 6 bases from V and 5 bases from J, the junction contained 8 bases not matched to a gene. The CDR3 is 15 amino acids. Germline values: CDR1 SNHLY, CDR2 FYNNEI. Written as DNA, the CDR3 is TGTGCCAGCAGAGACCCCGGGACAGGGCAAAACATTCAGTACTTC. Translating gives CASRDPGTGQNIQYF.